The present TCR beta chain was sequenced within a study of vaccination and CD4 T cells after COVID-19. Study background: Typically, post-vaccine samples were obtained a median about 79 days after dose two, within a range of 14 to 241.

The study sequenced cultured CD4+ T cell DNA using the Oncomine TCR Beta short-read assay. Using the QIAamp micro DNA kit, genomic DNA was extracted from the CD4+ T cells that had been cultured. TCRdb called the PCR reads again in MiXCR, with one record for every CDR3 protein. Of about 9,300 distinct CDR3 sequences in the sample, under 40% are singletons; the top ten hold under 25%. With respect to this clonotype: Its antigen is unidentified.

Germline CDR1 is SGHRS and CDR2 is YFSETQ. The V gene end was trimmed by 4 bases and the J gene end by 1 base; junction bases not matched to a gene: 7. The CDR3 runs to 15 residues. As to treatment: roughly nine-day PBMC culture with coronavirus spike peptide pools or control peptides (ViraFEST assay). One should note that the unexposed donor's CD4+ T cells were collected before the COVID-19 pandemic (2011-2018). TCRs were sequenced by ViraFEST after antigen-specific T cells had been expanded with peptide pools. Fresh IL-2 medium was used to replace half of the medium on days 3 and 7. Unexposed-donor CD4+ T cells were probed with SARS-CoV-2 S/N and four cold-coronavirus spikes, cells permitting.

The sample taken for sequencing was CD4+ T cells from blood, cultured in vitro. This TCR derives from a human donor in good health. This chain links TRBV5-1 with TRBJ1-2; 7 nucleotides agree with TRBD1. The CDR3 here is CASSPGTASNYGYTF. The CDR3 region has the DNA TGCGCCAGCAGCCCCGGGACAGCGAGTAACTATGGCTACACCTTC.